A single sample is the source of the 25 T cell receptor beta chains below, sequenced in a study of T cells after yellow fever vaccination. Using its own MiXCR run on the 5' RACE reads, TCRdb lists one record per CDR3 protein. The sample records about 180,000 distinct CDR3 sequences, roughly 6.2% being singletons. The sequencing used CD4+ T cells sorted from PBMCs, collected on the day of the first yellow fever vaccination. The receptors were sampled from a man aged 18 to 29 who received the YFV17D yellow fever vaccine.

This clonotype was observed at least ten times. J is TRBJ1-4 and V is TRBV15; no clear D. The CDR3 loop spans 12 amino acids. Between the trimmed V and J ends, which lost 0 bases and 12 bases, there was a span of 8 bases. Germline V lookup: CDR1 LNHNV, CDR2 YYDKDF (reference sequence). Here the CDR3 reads CATSRDLTQLFF. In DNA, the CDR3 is TGTGCCACCAGCAGAGATCTTACCCAACTGTTTTTT.

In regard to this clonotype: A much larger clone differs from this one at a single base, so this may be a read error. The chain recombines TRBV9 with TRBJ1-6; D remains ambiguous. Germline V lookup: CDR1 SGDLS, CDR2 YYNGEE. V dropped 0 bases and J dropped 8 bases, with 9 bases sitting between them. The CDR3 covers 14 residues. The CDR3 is CASSVVSYYSPLHF. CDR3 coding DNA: TGTGCCAGCAGCGTAGTTTCATATTATTCACCCCTCCACTTT.

CDR3 bases: TGTGCCATCAGCCAGGGGGGCCTGGATGAAAAACTGTTTTTT. Its protein is CAISQGGLDEKLFF. The chain couples TRBV10-3 to TRBJ1-4, with TRBD1 matching 7 bases. Looked up from germline, CDR1 is ENHRY and CDR2 is SYGVKD. V lost 6 bases and J lost 6; bases outside the gene matches: 7. The CDR3 has 14 amino acids.

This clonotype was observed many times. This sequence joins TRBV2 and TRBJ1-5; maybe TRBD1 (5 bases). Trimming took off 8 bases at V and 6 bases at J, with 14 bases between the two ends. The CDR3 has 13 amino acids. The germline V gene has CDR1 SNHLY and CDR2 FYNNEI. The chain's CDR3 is CASYSERGQPQHF. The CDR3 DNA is TGTGCCAGCTATTCAGAAAGGGGTCAGCCCCAGCATTTT.

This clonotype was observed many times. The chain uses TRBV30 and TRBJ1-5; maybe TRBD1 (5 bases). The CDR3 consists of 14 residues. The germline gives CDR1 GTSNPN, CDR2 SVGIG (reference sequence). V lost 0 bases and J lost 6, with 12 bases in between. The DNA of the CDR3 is TGTGCCTGGAGTGTCTCAGGGTTAGGTCAGCCCCAGCATTTT. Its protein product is CAWSVSGLGQPQHF.

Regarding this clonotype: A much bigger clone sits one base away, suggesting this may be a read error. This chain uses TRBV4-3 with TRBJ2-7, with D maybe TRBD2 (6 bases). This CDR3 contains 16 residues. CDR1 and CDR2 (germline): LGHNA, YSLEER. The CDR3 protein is CAGSQDPPGTAYEQYF. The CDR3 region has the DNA TGCGCCGGCAGCCAAGACCCCCCCGGGACTGCCTACGAGCAGTACTTC.

The CDR3 DNA sequence: TGCAGTGCTAGAAGGGCCGGGACAGGCCCAGATACGCAGTATTTT. Its protein product is CSARRAGTGPDTQYF. The chain has TRBV20-1 and TRBJ2-3; 8 positions agree with TRBD1. CDR1 and CDR2 from the germline V gene are DFQATT and SNEGSKA (reference sequence). V dropped 2 bases and J dropped 4; count of bases not matched to a gene: 8. This CDR3 has 15 residues.

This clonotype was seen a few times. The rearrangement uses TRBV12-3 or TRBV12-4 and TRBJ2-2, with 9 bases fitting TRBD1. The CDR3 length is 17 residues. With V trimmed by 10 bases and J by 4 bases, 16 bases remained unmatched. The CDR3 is CANYGGQGGVGTGELFF. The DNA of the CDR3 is TGTGCCAATTACGGGGGACAGGGAGGTGTCGGCACCGGGGAGCTGTTTTTT.

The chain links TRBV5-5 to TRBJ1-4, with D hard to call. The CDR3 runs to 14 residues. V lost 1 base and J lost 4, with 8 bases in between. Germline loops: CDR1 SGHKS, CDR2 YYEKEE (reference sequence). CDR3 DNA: TGTGCCAGCAGCTTGAGAGGAGTTAATGAAAAACTGTTTTTT. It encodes CASSLRGVNEKLFF.

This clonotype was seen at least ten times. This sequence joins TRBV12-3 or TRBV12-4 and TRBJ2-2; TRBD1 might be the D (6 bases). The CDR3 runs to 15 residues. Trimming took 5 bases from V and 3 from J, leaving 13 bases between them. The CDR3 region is CASSRGDTHTGELFF. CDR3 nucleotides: TGTGCCAGCAGTAGAGGGGACACACACACCGGGGAGCTGTTTTTT.

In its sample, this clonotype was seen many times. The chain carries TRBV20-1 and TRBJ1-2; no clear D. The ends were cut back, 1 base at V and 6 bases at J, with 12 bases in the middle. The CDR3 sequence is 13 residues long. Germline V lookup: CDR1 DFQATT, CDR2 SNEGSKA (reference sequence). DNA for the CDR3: TGCAGTGCTAGAGCACCAGCCACCGATGGCTACACCTTC. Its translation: CSARAPATDGYTF.

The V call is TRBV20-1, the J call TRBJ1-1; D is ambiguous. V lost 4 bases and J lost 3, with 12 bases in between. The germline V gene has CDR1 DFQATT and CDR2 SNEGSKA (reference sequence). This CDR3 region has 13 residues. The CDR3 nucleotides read TGCAGTGCTATCATGGGTAAGGACACTGAAGCTTTCTTT. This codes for CSAIMGKDTEAFF.

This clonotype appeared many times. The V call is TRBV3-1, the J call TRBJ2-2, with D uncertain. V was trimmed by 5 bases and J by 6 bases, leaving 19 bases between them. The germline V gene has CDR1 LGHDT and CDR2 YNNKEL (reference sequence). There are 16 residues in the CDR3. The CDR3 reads CASSSRGFLSPGELFF. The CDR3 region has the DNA TGTGCCAGCAGCTCCCGCGGCTTTCTATCCCCCGGGGAGCTGTTTTTT.

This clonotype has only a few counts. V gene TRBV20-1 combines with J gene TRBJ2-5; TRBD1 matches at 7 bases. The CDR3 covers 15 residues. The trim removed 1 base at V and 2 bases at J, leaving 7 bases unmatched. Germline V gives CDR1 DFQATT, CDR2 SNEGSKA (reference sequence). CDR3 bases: TGCAGTGCTAGAGTTCCAGGGGGTAAACAAGAGACCCAGTACTTC. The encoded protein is CSARVPGGKQETQYF.

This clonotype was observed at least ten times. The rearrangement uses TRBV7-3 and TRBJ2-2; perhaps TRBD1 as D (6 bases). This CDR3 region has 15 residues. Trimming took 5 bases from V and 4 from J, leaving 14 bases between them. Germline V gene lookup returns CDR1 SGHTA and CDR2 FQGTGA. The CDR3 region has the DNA TGTGCCAGCAGCCCCGGGACAAGCTTCACCGGGGAGCTGTTTTTT. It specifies CASSPGTSFTGELFF.

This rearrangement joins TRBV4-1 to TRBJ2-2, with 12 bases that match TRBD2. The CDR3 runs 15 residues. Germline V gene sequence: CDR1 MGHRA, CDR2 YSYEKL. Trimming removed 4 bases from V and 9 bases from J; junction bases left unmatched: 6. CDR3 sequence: CASSPRLAGAWELFF. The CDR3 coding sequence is TGCGCCAGCAGCCCCCGACTAGCGGGGGCCTGGGAGCTGTTTTTT.

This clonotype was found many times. The CDR3 DNA is TGCAGTGCCCGGGGCCCGCGGGTGAGCACAGATACGCAGTATTTT. Its protein product is CSARGPRVSTDTQYF. V gene TRBV20-1 combines with J gene TRBJ2-3; D possibly uses TRBD1 or TRBD2 (5 bases each). V was cut by 6 bases and J by 0 bases, with 16 bases left in between. Germline loops: CDR1 DFQATT, CDR2 SNEGSKA (reference sequence). CDR3 length equals 15 residues.

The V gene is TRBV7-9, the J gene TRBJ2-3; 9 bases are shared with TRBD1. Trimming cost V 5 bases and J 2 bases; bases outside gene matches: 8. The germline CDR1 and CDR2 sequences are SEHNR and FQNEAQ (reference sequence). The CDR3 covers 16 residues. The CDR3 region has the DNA TGTGCCAGCAGCCCGGGACAGGGCCTATTCACAGATACGCAGTATTTT. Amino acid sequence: CASSPGQGLFTDTQYF.

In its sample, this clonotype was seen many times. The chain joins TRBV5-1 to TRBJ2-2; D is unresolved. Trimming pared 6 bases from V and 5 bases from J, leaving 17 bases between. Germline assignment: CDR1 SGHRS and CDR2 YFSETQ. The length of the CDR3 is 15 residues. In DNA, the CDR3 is TGCGCCAGCAAACCGGGCCCCACGGATACCGGGGAGCTGTTTTTT. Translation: CASKPGPTDTGELFF.

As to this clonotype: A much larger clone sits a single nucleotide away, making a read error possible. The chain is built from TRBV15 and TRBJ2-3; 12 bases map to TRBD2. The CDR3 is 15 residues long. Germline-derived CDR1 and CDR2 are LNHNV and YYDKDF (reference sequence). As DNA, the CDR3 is TGTTCCACCAGCAGAGTACTAGCGGGGGGAGATACGCAGTATTTT. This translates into CSTSRVLAGGDTQYF. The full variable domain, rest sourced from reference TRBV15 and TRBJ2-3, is DAMVIQNPRYQVTQFGKPVTLSCSQTLNHNVMYWYQQKSSQAPKLLFHYYDKDFNNEADTPDNFQSRRPNTSFCFLDIRSPGLGDTAMYLCSTSRVLAGGDTQYFGPGTRLTVL.

The CDR3 DNA sequence: TGTGCCAGCAACCCGCCCACTAGGGCCCAGTACTTC. As protein: CASNPPTRAQYF. The chain links TRBV9 to TRBJ2-5, with a tentative D call TRBD2 (5 bases). Germline CDR1 is SGDLS and CDR2 is YYNGEE. Trimming left V 6 bases short and J 9 bases short, with 15 bases between. This CDR3 comprises 12 residues.

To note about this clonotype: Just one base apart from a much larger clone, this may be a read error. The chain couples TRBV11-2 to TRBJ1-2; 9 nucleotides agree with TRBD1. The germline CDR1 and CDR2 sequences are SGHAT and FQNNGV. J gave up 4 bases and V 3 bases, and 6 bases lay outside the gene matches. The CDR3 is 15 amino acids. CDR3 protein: CASSLDQDRGYGYTF. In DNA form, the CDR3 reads TGTGCCAGCAGCTTGGACCAGGACAGGGGCTATGGCTACACCTTC.

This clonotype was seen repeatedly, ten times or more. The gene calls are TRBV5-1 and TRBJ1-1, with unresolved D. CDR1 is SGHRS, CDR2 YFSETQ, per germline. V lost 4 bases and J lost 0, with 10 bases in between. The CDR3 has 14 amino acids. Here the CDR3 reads CASSETAVNTEAFF. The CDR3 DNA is TGCGCCAGCAGCGAGACGGCCGTGAACACTGAAGCTTTCTTT.

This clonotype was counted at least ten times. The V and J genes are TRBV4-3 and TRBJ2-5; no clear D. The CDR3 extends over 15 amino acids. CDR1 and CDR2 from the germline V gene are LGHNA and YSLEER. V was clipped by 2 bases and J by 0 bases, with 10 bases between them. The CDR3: CASSQSLGYQETQYF. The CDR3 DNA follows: TGCGCCAGCAGCCAATCCTTAGGGTACCAAGAGACCCAGTACTTC.

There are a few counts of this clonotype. The CDR3 loop is CASSVTKGGPSNEQFF. CDR3 in DNA: TGTGCCAGCAGTGTTACCAAAGGGGGCCCCTCCAATGAGCAGTTCTTC. The chain employs TRBV25-1 and TRBJ2-1, with 7 bases fitting TRBD1. With 4 bases clipped from V and 6 bases from J, the junction kept 12 bases outside the gene matches. Germline assignment: CDR1 MGHDK and CDR2 SYGVNS. This CDR3 contains 16 residues.